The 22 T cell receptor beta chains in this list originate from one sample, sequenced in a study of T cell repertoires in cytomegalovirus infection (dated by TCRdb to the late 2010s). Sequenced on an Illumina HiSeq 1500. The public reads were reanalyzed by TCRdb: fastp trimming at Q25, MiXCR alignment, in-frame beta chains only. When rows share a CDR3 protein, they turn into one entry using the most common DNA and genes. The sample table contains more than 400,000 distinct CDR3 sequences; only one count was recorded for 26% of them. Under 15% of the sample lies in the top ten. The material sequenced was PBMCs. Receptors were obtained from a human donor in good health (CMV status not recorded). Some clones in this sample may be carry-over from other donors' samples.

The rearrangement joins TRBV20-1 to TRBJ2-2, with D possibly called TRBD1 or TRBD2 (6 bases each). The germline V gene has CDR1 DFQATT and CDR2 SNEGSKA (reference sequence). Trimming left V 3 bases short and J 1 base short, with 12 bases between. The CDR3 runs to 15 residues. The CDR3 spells CSARRGGLNTGELFF. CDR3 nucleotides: TGCAGTGCTAGGAGAGGGGGGTTGAACACCGGGGAGCTGTTTTTT.

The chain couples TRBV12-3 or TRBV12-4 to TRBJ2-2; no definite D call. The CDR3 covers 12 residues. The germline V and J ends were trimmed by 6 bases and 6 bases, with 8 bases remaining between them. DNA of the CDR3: TGTGCCAGCAGACCCAACCCCGGGGAGCTGTTTTTT. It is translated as CASRPNPGELFF.

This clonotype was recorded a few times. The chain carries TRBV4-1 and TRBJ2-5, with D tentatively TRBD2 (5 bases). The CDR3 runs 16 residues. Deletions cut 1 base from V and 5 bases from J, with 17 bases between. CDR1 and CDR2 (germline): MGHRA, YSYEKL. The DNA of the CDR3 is TGCGCCAGCAGCCAAGTTTTATCGGGTAGGGAGGAGACCCAGTACTTC. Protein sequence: CASSQVLSGREETQYF.

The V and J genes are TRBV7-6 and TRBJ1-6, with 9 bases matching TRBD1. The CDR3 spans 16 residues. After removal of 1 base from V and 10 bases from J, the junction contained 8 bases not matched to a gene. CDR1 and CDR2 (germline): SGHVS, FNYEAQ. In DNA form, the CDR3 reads TGTGCCAGCAGCTTAGTGACCGGGACAGGGAACTCACCCCTCCACTTT. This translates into CASSLVTGTGNSPLHF.

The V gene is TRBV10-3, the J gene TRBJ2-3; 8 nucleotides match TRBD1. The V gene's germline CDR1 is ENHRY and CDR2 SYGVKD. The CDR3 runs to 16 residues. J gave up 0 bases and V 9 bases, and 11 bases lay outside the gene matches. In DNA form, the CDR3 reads TGTGCCATAAAGCGCGGGACAGGAGAGAGCACAGATACGCAGTATTTT. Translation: CAIKRGTGESTDTQYF.

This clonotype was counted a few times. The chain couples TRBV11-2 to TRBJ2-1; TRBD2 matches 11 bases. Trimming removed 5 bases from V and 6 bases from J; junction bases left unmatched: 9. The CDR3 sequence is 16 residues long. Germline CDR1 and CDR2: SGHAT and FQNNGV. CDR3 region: CASSPLSGRASNEQFF. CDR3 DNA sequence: TGTGCCAGCAGCCCACTTAGCGGGAGGGCCTCCAATGAGCAGTTCTTC.

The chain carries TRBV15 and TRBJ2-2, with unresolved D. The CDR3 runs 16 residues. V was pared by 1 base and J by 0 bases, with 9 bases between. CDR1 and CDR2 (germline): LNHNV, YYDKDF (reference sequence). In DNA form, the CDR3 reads TGTGCCACCAGCAGAGGGGATTATGCGAACACCGGGGAGCTGTTTTTT. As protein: CATSRGDYANTGELFF.

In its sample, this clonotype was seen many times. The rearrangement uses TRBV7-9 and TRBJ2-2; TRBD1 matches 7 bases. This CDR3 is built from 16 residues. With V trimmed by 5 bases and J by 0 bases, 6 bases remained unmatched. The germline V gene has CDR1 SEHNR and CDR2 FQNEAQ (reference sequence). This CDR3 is CASSLIRGPNTGELFF. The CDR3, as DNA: TGTGCCAGCAGCCTCATAAGGGGGCCGAACACCGGGGAGCTGTTTTTT.

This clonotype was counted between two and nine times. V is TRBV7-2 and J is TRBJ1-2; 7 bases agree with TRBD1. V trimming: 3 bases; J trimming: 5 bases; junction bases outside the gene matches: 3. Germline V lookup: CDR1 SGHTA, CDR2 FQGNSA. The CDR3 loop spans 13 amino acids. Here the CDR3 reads CASSFGTEYGYTF. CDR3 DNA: TGTGCCAGCAGCTTTGGGACAGAGTATGGCTACACCTTC.

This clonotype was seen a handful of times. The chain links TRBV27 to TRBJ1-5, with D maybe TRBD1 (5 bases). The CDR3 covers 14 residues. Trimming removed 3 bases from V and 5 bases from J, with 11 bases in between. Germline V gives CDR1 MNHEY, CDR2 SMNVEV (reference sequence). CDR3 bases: TGTGCCAGCAGTTTGGGACCGGGTTATCAGCCCCAGCATTTT. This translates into CASSLGPGYQPQHF.

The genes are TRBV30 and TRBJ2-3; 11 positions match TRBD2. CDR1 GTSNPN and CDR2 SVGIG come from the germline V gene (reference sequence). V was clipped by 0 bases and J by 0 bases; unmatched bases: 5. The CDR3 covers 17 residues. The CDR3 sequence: CAWSVLRTSGSTDTQYF. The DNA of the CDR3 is TGTGCCTGGAGTGTACTTCGGACTAGCGGGAGCACAGATACGCAGTATTTT.

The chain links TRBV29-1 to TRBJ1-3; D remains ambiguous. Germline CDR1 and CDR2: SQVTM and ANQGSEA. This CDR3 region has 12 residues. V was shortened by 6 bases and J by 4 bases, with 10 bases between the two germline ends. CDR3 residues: CSVGEVGNTIYF. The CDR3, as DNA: TGCAGCGTCGGGGAGGTGGGAAACACCATATATTTT.

CDR3 DNA sequence: TGTGCCAGCAGCCGGGACACGGGGATCCACGAGCAGTACTTC. It specifies CASSRDTGIHEQYF. The rearrangement uses TRBV2 and TRBJ2-7; D is possibly TRBD1 (6 bases). CDR3 length: 14 residues. Between the trimmed V and J ends, which lost 6 bases and 5 bases, there was a span of 17 bases. Germline CDR1 SNHLY, CDR2 FYNNEI. The entire variable domain, with the rest obtained from reference TRBV2 and TRBJ2-7, is as follows: EPEVTQTPSHQVTQMGQEVILRCVPISNHLYFYWYRQILGQKVEFLVSFYNNEISEKSEIFDDQFSVERPDGSNFTLKIRSTKLEDSAMYFCASSRDTGIHEQYFGPGTRLTVT.

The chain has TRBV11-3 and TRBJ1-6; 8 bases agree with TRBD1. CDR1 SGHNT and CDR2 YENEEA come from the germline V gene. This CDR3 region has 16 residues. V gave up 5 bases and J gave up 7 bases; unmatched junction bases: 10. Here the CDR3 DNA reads TGTGCCAGCAGCCTTGAGGCAGGGGGCTCGAATTCACCCCTCCACTTT. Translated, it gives CASSLEAGGSNSPLHF.

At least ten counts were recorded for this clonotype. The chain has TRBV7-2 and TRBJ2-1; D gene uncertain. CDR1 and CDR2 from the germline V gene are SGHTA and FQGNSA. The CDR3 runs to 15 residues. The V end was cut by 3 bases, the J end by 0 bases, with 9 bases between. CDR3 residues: CASSFLFPSYNEQFF. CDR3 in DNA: TGTGCCAGCAGCTTTCTGTTCCCCTCCTACAATGAGCAGTTCTTC.

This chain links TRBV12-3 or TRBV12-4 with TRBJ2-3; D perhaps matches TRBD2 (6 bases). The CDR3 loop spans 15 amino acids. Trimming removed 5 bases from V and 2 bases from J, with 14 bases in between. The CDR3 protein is CASSKRGSPTDTQYF. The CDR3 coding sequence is TGTGCCAGCAGTAAACGGGGGTCCCCCACAGATACGCAGTATTTT.

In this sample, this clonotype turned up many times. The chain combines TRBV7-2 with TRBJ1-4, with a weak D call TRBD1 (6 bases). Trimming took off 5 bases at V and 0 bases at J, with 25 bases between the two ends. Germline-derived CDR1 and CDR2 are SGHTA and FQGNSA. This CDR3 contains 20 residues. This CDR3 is CASSPTGWPGGLATNEKLFF. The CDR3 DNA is TGTGCCAGCAGCCCGACTGGGTGGCCCGGGGGGCTTGCAACTAATGAAAAACTGTTTTTT.

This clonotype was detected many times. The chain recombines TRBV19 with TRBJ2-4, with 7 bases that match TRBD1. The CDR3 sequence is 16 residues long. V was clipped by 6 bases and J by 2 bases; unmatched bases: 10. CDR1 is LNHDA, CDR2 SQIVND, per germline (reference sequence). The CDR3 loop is CASRATGVSSKNIQYF. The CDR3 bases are TGTGCCAGTAGGGCTACAGGGGTTTCGTCCAAAAACATTCAGTACTTC.

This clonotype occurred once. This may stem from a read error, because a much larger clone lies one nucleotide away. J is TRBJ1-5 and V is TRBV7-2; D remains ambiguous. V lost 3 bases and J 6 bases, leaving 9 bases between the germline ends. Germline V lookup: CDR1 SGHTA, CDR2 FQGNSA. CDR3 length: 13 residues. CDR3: CASSFEVSQPQHF. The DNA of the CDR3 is TGTGCCAGCAGCTTCGAAGTGAGTCAGCCCCAGCATTTT.

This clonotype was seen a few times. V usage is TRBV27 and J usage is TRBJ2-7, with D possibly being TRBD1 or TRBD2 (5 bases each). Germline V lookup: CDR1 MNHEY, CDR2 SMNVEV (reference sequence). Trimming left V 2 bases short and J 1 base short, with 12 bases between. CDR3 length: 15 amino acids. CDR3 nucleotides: TGTGCCAGCAGTTTAAAATGGGACGTATCCTACGAGCAGTACTTC. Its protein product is CASSLKWDVSYEQYF.

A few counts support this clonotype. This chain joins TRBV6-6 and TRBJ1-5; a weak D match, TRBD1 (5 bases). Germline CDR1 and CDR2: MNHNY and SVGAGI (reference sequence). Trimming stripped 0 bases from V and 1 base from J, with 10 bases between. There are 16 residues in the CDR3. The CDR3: CASSYSSQGSNQPQHF. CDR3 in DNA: TGTGCCAGCAGTTACTCGAGCCAGGGAAGCAATCAGCCCCAGCATTTT.

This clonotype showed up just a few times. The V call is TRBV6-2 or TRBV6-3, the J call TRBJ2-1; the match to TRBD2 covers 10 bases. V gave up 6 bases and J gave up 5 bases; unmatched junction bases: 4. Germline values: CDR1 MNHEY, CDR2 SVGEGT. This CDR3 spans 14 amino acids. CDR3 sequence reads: CASRLAGTNNEQFF. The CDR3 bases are TGTGCCAGCAGACTAGCGGGGACTAACAATGAGCAGTTCTTC.